The 29 T cell receptor beta chains in this list originate from one sample, sequenced in a study of T cells after posttransplantation cyclophosphamide. The table came from immunoSEQ multiplex PCR; TCRdb's copy has only in-frame clones and leaves some out. The sample presents more than 35,000 clones, none singletons. The sequenced sample was PBMCs. All receptors come from a man between 50 and 59 years old in good health, CMV-negative, and a related stem cell transplant donor.

The rearrangement uses TRBV5-1 and TRBJ2-5, with 12 bases lining up with TRBD2. The closer fit of TRBJ2-7 to the DNA end suggests the J call may be wrong. The germline CDR1 and CDR2 sequences are SGHRS and YFSETQ. The CDR3 contains 14 residues. As DNA, the CDR3 is TGCGCCAGCAGCCGGACTAGCGGGATCCACGAGCAGTACTTC. Amino acids: CASSRTSGIHEQYF.

This clone was seen a few times. The rearrangement joins TRBV7-2 to TRBJ2-5; 7 bases align to TRBD1. The germline gives CDR1 SGHTA, CDR2 FQGNSA. The CDR3 contains 14 residues. V gave up 5 bases and J gave up 4 bases; unmatched junction bases: 7. The CDR3 DNA is TGTGCCAGCAGCCTCCGGGACAGAGGAGAGACCCAGTACTTC. Protein sequence: CASSLRDRGETQYF.

This clone was seen at least ten times. DNA of the CDR3: TGTGCCAGTTCCACTTGGGACAGGCAGTCCTACGAGCAGTACTTC. Its translation: CASSTWDRQSYEQYF. V is TRBV13 and J is TRBJ2-7; 8 bases align to TRBD1. Trimming took 9 bases from V and 1 from J; bases not matched to a gene: 11. There are 15 residues in the CDR3. From germline, CDR1 is PRHDT and CDR2 FYEKMQ (reference sequence). Supplemented by reference TRBV13 and TRBJ2-7, the full variable domain reads AAGVIQSPRHLIKEKRETATLKCYPIPRHDTVYWYQQGPGQDPQFLISFYEKMQSDKGSIPDRFSAQQFSDYHSELNMSSLELGDSALYFCASSTWDRQSYEQYFGPGTRLTVT.

The table lists this clone with many counts. The chain has TRBV6-5 and TRBJ2-7, with D perhaps matching TRBD1 (7 bases). The CDR3 loop spans 14 amino acids. Germline-derived CDR1 and CDR2 are MNHEY and SVGAGI. Trimming removed 5 bases from V and 5 bases from J, with 16 bases in between. CDR3 in amino acids: CASSRLPRGDEQYF. The CDR3 nucleotides read TGTGCCAGCAGTCGATTACCCAGGGGGGACGAGCAGTACTTC.

This clone was counted many times. This chain links TRBV2 with TRBJ1-2, with 7 nucleotides matching TRBD1. Per the germline V gene, CDR1 is SNHLY and CDR2 is FYNNEI. Trimming took 4 bases from V and 6 from J; bases not matched to a gene: 5. The CDR3 sequence is 13 residues long. CDR3 sequence reads: CASSAQGRDGYTF. CDR3 nucleotide sequence: TGTGCCAGCAGTGCACAGGGGCGGGATGGCTACACCTTC. The full variable domain, in which reference TRBV2 and TRBJ1-2 provide the parts outside the CDR3, is EPEVTQTPSHQVTQMGQEVILRCVPISNHLYFYWYRQILGQKVEFLVSFYNNEISEKSEIFDDQFSVERPDGSNFTLKIRSTKLEDSAMYFCASSAQGRDGYTFGSGTRLTVV.

This clone was counted many times. The CDR3 sequence is CASSSYRDGELFF. CDR3 sequence (DNA): TGTGCCAGCAGCTCCTACCGGGACGGGGAGCTGTTTTTT. The chain employs TRBV11-3 and TRBJ2-2, with a tentative D call TRBD2 (5 bases). Germline CDR1 and CDR2: SGHNT and YENEEA. V lost 4 bases and J lost 7, with 10 bases in between. The CDR3 covers 13 residues.

At least ten counts were recorded for this clone. The rearrangement links TRBV6-1 to TRBJ1-2; D is possibly TRBD1 (5 bases). CDR1 is MNHNS, CDR2 SASEGT, per germline. This CDR3 contains 13 residues. V was pared by 3 bases and J by 4 bases, with 9 bases between. The DNA for the CDR3 is TGTGCCAGCAGTGATATGGGACTCTATGGCTACACCTTC. Protein: CASSDMGLYGYTF.

Many counts were recorded for this clone. The rearrangement joins TRBV27 to TRBJ2-1, with 12 bases matching TRBD2. This CDR3 spans 15 amino acids. The V gene's germline CDR1 is MNHEY and CDR2 SMNVEV (reference sequence). The junction had 5 bases not matched to a gene; V was cut back by 2 bases and J by 9 bases. The CDR3 spells CASSLVLAGGGEQFF. The CDR3 DNA reads as TGTGCCAGCAGTTTAGTCCTAGCGGGAGGGGGTGAGCAGTTCTTC.

This clone was observed at least ten times. This chain joins TRBV9 and TRBJ1-1; no clear D. Trimming cost V 0 bases and J 0 bases, with 6 bases left between them. The germline gives CDR1 SGDLS, CDR2 YYNGEE. The CDR3 is made up of 14 amino acids. The CDR3 DNA sequence: TGTGCCAGCAGCGTAGAACAGTTGAACACTGAAGCTTTCTTT. Protein product: CASSVEQLNTEAFF.

The table lists this clone with many counts. This chain links TRBV5-4 with TRBJ2-1, with TRBD2 matching 11 bases. The germline V gene encodes CDR1 SGHNT and CDR2 YYREEE (reference sequence). V shed 4 bases and J 7 bases; nucleotides not matched to a gene: 4. This CDR3 contains 14 residues. The CDR3 region has the DNA TGTGCCAGCAGCCCGGGACTAGCGGTGAATGAGCAGTTCTTC. This translates into CASSPGLAVNEQFF.

This clone was detected ten times or more. The rearrangement joins TRBV2 to TRBJ2-5; 8 bases align to TRBD1. Germline lookup yields CDR1 SNHLY and CDR2 FYNNEI. CDR3 size: 16 residues. V was clipped by 6 bases and J by 5 bases; unmatched bases: 14. Here the CDR3 reads CASRDYYGQGKETQYF. As DNA, the CDR3 is TGTGCCAGCAGAGACTATTACGGACAGGGCAAGGAGACCCAGTACTTC.

This clone appeared many times. The CDR3 sequence is CAWSPSSSYEQYF. The DNA for the CDR3 is TGTGCCTGGAGTCCGTCCTCTTCCTACGAGCAGTACTTC. This chain joins TRBV30 and TRBJ2-7; D ambiguous. Germline V lookup: CDR1 GTSNPN, CDR2 SVGIG (reference sequence). Trimming shortened V by 2 bases and J by 1 base, and 9 bases separated the two germline ends. CDR3 size: 13 residues. The full variable domain, its missing parts supplied by reference TRBV30 and TRBJ2-7, is SQTIHQWPATLVQPVGSPLSLECTVEGTSNPNLYWYRQAAGRGLQLLFYSVGIGQISSEVPQNLSASRPQDRQFILSSKKLLLSDSGFYLCAWSPSSSYEQYFGPGTRLTVT.

This clone was counted ten times or more. The chain joins TRBV6-5 to TRBJ1-2; 7 bases match TRBD1. This CDR3 region has 14 residues. With 0 bases clipped from V and 5 bases from J, the junction kept 3 bases outside the gene matches. Germline CDR1 MNHEY, CDR2 SVGAGI. The CDR3 reads CASSYSSTGYGYTF. The CDR3 DNA sequence: TGTGCCAGCAGTTACTCCTCGACAGGGTATGGCTACACCTTC.

This clone was found many times. V usage is TRBV19 and J usage is TRBJ2-4; 7 bases agree with TRBD2. The V gene end was trimmed by 4 bases and the J gene end by 0 bases; junction bases not matched to a gene: 21. Germline V gives CDR1 LNHDA, CDR2 SQIVND (reference sequence). The CDR3 covers 21 residues. The CDR3 coding sequence is TGTGCCAGTAGTACCCCTCGTCGGTCTAGCGGATCCTTACTAGCCAAAAACATTCAGTACTTC. Amino acid sequence: CASSTPRRSSGSLLAKNIQYF. Full variable domain (remainder filled in from reference TRBV19 and TRBJ2-4): DGGITQSPKYLFRKEGQNVTLSCEQNLNHDAMYWYRQDPGQGLRLIYYSQIVNDFQKGDIAEGYSVSREKKESFPLTVTSAQKNPTAFYLCASSTPRRSSGSLLAKNIQYFGAGTRLSVL.

This clone has a count of ten or more. The chain employs TRBV6-5 and TRBJ1-1; a weak D match, TRBD1 (5 bases). From germline, CDR1 is MNHEY and CDR2 SVGAGI. V dropped 5 bases and J dropped 1 base, with 14 bases sitting between them. There are 15 residues in the CDR3. The CDR3 spells CASSPYDRQNTEAFF. The CDR3 DNA follows: TGTGCCAGCAGTCCCTACGACAGACAGAACACTGAAGCTTTCTTT.

In this sample, this clone turned up many times. The V and J genes are TRBV19 and TRBJ1-5; 10 nucleotides agree with TRBD1. V shed 5 bases, J shed 6 bases, and the junction held 4 bases outside the gene matches. The CDR3 runs to 14 residues. The germline V gene encodes CDR1 LNHDA and CDR2 SQIVND (reference sequence). The CDR3 loop is CASSSDRGPQPQHF. CDR3 nucleotides: TGTGCCAGTAGTTCCGACAGGGGGCCTCAGCCCCAGCATTTT. The full variable domain, its missing parts supplied by reference TRBV19 and TRBJ1-5, is DGGITQSPKYLFRKEGQNVTLSCEQNLNHDAMYWYRQDPGQGLRLIYYSQIVNDFQKGDIAEGYSVSREKKESFPLTVTSAQKNPTAFYLCASSSDRGPQPQHFGDGTRLSIL.

This clone was counted many times. Germline is not matched at one junction end, which may reflect a read error. V gene TRBV7-3 combines with J gene TRBJ2-6, with D possibly TRBD2 on 5 matching bases. CDR3 length: 17 residues. Germline CDR1 reads SGHTA; CDR2 reads FQGTGA. CDR3 nucleotides: TGTGCCAGCAGCTTTCCCGGACTGCTGTCTGGTGCCAACGTCCTGACTTTC. Translating gives CASSFPGLLSGANVLTF.

This chain uses TRBV25-1 with TRBJ1-3; maybe TRBD1 (5 bases). CDR3 size: 15 residues. V dropped 6 bases and J dropped 2 bases, with 14 bases sitting between them. Per the germline V gene, CDR1 is MGHDK and CDR2 is SYGVNS. The CDR3 sequence is CASRPGGGTGNTIYF. DNA of the CDR3: TGTGCCAGCAGGCCTGGGGGGGGAACTGGAAACACCATATATTTT.

In this sample, this clone turned up many times. The chain uses TRBV10-2 and TRBJ1-1; TRBD1 is a possible D gene (5 bases). V was pared by 4 bases and J by 7 bases, with 13 bases between. CDR3 length: 13 residues. Germline assignment: CDR1 WSHSY and CDR2 SAAADI. The CDR3 region has the DNA TGCGCCAGCAGTGGGCTATCGGGACTTGAAGCTTTCTTT. Encoded protein: CASSGLSGLEAFF.

At least ten counts were recorded for this clone. The rearrangement joins TRBV29-1 to TRBJ1-1, with D possibly TRBD1 on 6 matching bases. Germline CDR1 is SQVTM and CDR2 is ANQGSEA. V lost 4 bases and J 0 bases, leaving 9 bases between the germline ends. The CDR3 spans 13 residues. CDR3 amino acids: CSVGGRLNTEAFF. In nucleotides, the CDR3 is TGCAGCGTTGGGGGGCGGTTGAACACTGAAGCTTTCTTT.

This clone was counted ten times or more. CDR3 nucleotides: TGTGCCAGCAGCTTCTTGTGGGGGGTCGAAAAACTGTTTTTT. Its protein product is CASSFLWGVEKLFF. J is TRBJ1-4 and V is TRBV7-3; maybe TRBD1 (5 bases). V lost 3 bases, J lost 8 bases, and 13 bases lay in between. The CDR3 spans 14 residues. Per the germline V gene, CDR1 is SGHTA and CDR2 is FQGTGA.

This clone was seen at least ten times. The chain links TRBV7-2 to TRBJ2-7, with D perhaps matching TRBD1 (6 bases). Trimming left V 5 bases short and J 3 bases short, with 23 bases between. This CDR3 has 17 residues. Germline assignment: CDR1 SGHTA and CDR2 FQGNSA. The CDR3 loop reads CASSPLPPGHGDYEQYF. The DNA for the CDR3 is TGTGCCAGCAGCCCATTGCCCCCGGGACATGGGGACTACGAGCAGTACTTC.

This clone was counted many times. The chain couples TRBV4-3 to TRBJ1-3, with D possibly being TRBD1 (5 bases). The CDR3 runs 15 residues. V shed 3 bases and J shed 1 base, with 10 bases lying between them. CDR1 is LGHNA and CDR2 is YSLEER in the germline V gene. In nucleotides, the CDR3 is TGCGCCAGCAGCCATAGCAGGGATTCTGGAAACACCATATATTTT. Amino acids: CASSHSRDSGNTIYF.

The chain is built from TRBV2 and TRBJ2-5; D gene uncertain. The J call may be incorrect, as the DNA end agrees better with TRBJ2-7. Germline values: CDR1 SNHLY, CDR2 FYNNEI. There are 13 residues in the CDR3. The CDR3 region has the DNA TGTGCCAGCAGTGAAGGACACGGCTACGAGCAGTACTTC. It encodes CASSEGHGYEQYF.

This clone was seen ten or more times. The CDR3 region is CASSLVQESEAFF. CDR3 bases: TGTGCCAGCAGCTTAGTACAGGAGTCGGAAGCTTTCTTT. The chain uses TRBV11-3 and TRBJ1-1; D is perhaps TRBD1 (5 bases). The CDR3 runs to 13 residues. Trimming left V 1 base short and J 8 bases short, with 11 bases between. Germline CDR1 reads SGHNT; CDR2 reads YENEEA.

The chain couples TRBV7-9 to TRBJ2-5; 8 bases map to TRBD2. The J call may be incorrect, as the DNA end agrees better with TRBJ2-7. Looked up from germline, CDR1 is SEHNR and CDR2 is FQNEAQ (reference sequence). This CDR3 contains 13 residues. For the CDR3, the DNA is TGTGCCAGCAGCTCGGGACTAGCCTACGAGCAGTACTTC. Amino acid sequence: CASSSGLAYEQYF.

The table lists this clone with many counts. V and J are TRBV4-2 and TRBJ2-5, with TRBD1 as a possible D gene (7 bases). CDR3 length: 15 amino acids. CDR1 LGHNA and CDR2 YNFKEQ come from the germline V gene. V was clipped by 1 base and J by 4 bases, with 13 bases between them. CDR3 residues: CASSQGAGQTETQYF. CDR3 DNA sequence: TGTGCCAGCAGCCAAGGTGCGGGACAGACAGAGACCCAGTACTTC.

This clone was recorded at least ten times. The chain has TRBV7-3 and TRBJ2-3, with 8 bases matching TRBD2. This CDR3 has 17 residues. Germline loops: CDR1 SGHTA, CDR2 FQGTGA. With 4 bases clipped from V and 2 bases from J, the junction kept 11 bases outside the gene matches. The CDR3 nucleotides are TGTGCCAGCAGCTCTGCAGGTCGGGGGGGTAACACAGATACGCAGTATTTT. This gives the protein CASSSAGRGGNTDTQYF.

This clone showed up many times. V and J are TRBV7-8 and TRBJ1-2; D possibly corresponds to TRBD1 (6 bases). CDR3 length: 14 amino acids. CDR1 and CDR2 (germline): SGHVS, FQNEAQ. Trimming cost V 2 bases and J 8 bases, with 15 bases left between them. CDR3 amino acids: CASSLLWGRDGYTF. DNA of the CDR3: TGTGCCAGCAGCTTACTATGGGGGCGCGACGGCTACACCTTC. The complete variable domain, with remaining parts taken from reference TRBV7-8 and TRBJ1-2, reads GAGVSQSPRYKVAKRGQDVALRCDPISGHVSLFWYQQALGQGPEFLTYFQNEAQLDKSGLPSDRFFAERPEGSVSTLKIQRTQQEDSAVYLCASSLLWGRDGYTFGSGTRLTVV.